These T cell receptor beta chains were read from a single sample in a study of cytomegalovirus exposure and HLA in healthy donors. Measured with immunoSEQ multiplex PCR; TCRdb has only the in-frame clones, and not every one. The profile covers some 180,000 clones, with roughly 82% appearing a single time and over 1.5% taken by the ten largest. Sequenced material: PBMCs. The receptors derive from a man in his forties in good health and CMV-seronegative. CDR3s include the opening cysteine and the closing phenylalanine or tryptophan. The D gene is left open where the match is weak. Clone sizes are given selectively: once, few, many, or a class where the clone is expanded.

abundance: NA; len: 15; j_gene: TRBJ1-3; d_gene: NA; v_gene: TRBV19; CDR3aa: CASSIAAGYGNTIYF; CDR3nt: TGTGCCAGTAGTATAGCAGCAGGTTACGGAAACACCATATATTTT
abundance: NA; len: 14; j_gene: TRBJ1-1; d_gene: TRBD1; v_gene: TRBV2; CDR3aa: CASSRQGINTEAFF; CDR3nt: TGTGCCAGCAGCCGACAGGGAATAAACACTGAAGCTTTCTTT
abundance: NA; len: 13; j_gene: TRBJ2-2; d_gene: NA; v_gene: TRBV7-2; CDR3aa: CASSSGLAGELFF; CDR3nt: TGTGCCAGCAGCTCCGGTCTAGCCGGGGAGCTGTTTTTT
abundance: NA; len: 13; j_gene: TRBJ1-2; d_gene: TRBD1; v_gene: TRBV27; CDR3aa: CASSLTGIGGYTF; CDR3nt: TGTGCCAGCAGTTTGACAGGGATCGGCGGCTACACCTTC
abundance: NA; len: 16; j_gene: TRBJ1-1; d_gene: NA; v_gene: TRBV28; CDR3aa: CASSLGGVSWITEAFF; CDR3nt: TGTGCCAGCAGTTTGGGGGGGGTCTCATGGATCACTGAAGCTTTCTTT
abundance: NA; len: 13; j_gene: TRBJ1-1; d_gene: TRBD1; v_gene: TRBV6-1; CDR3aa: CASSDRGHTEAFF; CDR3nt: TGTGCCAGCAGTGACAGGGGGCACACTGAAGCTTTCTTT
abundance: NA; len: 15; j_gene: TRBJ1-5; d_gene: NA; v_gene: TRBV7-3; CDR3aa: CASSLGASSNQPQHF; CDR3nt: TGTGCCAGCAGCTTGGGGGCAAGTAGCAATCAGCCCCAGCATTTT
abundance: NA; len: 16; j_gene: TRBJ2-1; d_gene: NA; v_gene: TRBV7-2; CDR3aa: CASSLMTGSLNNEQFF; CDR3nt: TGTGCCAGCAGCTTAATGACCGGTAGCTTAAACAATGAGCAGTTCTTC
abundance: NA; len: 15; j_gene: TRBJ1-1; d_gene: NA; v_gene: TRBV15; CDR3aa: CATSSDGARNTEAFF; CDR3nt: TGTGCCACCAGCTCGGATGGGGCAAGGAACACTGAAGCTTTCTTT
abundance: NA; len: 14; j_gene: TRBJ2-3; d_gene: NA; v_gene: TRBV7-2; CDR3aa: CASSLRREPDTQYF; CDR3nt: TGTGCCAGCAGCTTAAGAAGGGAGCCAGATACGCAGTATTTT
abundance: NA; len: 13; j_gene: TRBJ1-6; d_gene: NA; v_gene: TRBV5-4; CDR3aa: CAGGWEYNSPLHF; CDR3nt: TGTGCCGGTGGGTGGGAGTATAATTCACCCCTCCACTTT
abundance: NA; len: 17; j_gene: TRBJ2-2; d_gene: NA; v_gene: TRBV19; CDR3aa: CASSIRANRRVTGELFF; CDR3nt: TGTGCCAGTAGTATACGGGCCAATAGGCGGGTAACCGGGGAGCTGTTTTTT
abundance: NA; len: 13; j_gene: TRBJ2-7; d_gene: NA; v_gene: TRBV7-2; CDR3aa: CASSTRLESEQYF; CDR3nt: TGTGCCAGCAGCACTAGATTAGAGAGCGAGCAGTACTTC
abundance: once; len: 16; j_gene: TRBJ2-7; d_gene: TRBD2; v_gene: TRBV5-4; CDR3aa: CASSLAGSSGRHEQYF; CDR3nt: TGTGCCAGCAGCTTGGCCGGGAGTAGCGGGAGACACGAGCAGTACTTC
abundance: NA; len: 18; j_gene: TRBJ2-7; d_gene: TRBD2; v_gene: TRBV11-2; CDR3aa: CASSLAGSSGEIRDEQYF; CDR3nt: TGTGCCAGCAGCTTAGCGGGGTCTAGCGGGGAAATCAGGGACGAGCAGTACTTC
abundance: NA; len: 14; j_gene: TRBJ2-7; d_gene: NA; v_gene: TRBV7-2; CDR3aa: CASSAGGFLYEQYF; CDR3nt: TGTGCCAGCAGCGCCGGAGGTTTTCTCTACGAGCAGTACTTC
abundance: NA; len: 14; j_gene: TRBJ1-5; d_gene: TRBD1; v_gene: TRBV2; CDR3aa: CASRGQVSESPQHF; CDR3nt: TGTGCCAGCAGGGGACAGGTGTCCGAGAGCCCCCAGCATTTT
abundance: NA; len: 14; j_gene: TRBJ1-1; d_gene: NA; v_gene: TRBV6-5; CDR3aa: CASSYEGMNTEAFF; CDR3nt: TGTGCCAGCAGTTACGAGGGTATGAACACTGAAGCTTTCTTT
abundance: NA; len: 17; j_gene: TRBJ2-1; d_gene: TRBD2; v_gene: TRBV5-4; CDR3aa: CASSLGGGSASYNEQFF; CDR3nt: TGTGCCAGCAGCTTGGGTGGCGGGAGTGCGTCCTACAATGAGCAGTTCTTC
abundance: NA; len: 15; j_gene: TRBJ2-5; d_gene: TRBD1; v_gene: TRBV5-6; CDR3aa: CASSPDRGMGETQYF; CDR3nt: TGTGCCAGCAGCCCCGACAGGGGAATGGGAGAGACCCAGTACTTC
abundance: NA; len: 14; j_gene: TRBJ2-7; d_gene: NA; v_gene: TRBV4-1; CDR3aa: CASSQQVQGYEQYF; CDR3nt: TGCGCCAGCAGCCAACAGGTACAGGGCTACGAGCAGTACTTC
abundance: NA; len: 16; j_gene: TRBJ2-2; d_gene: NA; v_gene: TRBV5-1; CDR3aa: CASSKSGTTNTGELFF; CDR3nt: TGCGCCAGCAGCAAATCCGGGACAACGAACACCGGGGAGCTGTTTTTT
abundance: NA; len: 14; j_gene: TRBJ1-2; d_gene: NA; v_gene: TRBV27; CDR3aa: CASSSNSVVYGYTF; CDR3nt: TGTGCCAGCAGTTCGAACTCCGTGGTCTATGGCTACACCTTC
abundance: NA; len: 13; j_gene: TRBJ1-2; d_gene: NA; v_gene: TRBV6-5; CDR3aa: CASRDSALPGYTF; CDR3nt: TGTGCCAGCAGGGACAGCGCACTCCCTGGCTACACCTTC
abundance: NA; len: 16; j_gene: TRBJ2-5; d_gene: TRBD1; v_gene: TRBV28; CDR3aa: CASSLLGATGQETQYF; CDR3nt: TGTGCCAGCAGTTTACTCGGTGCGACAGGGCAAGAGACCCAGTACTTC
abundance: once; len: 16; j_gene: TRBJ2-1; d_gene: TRBD2; v_gene: TRBV4-3; CDR3aa: CASSRGASGTYNEQFF; CDR3nt: TGCGCCAGCAGCCGGGGGGCTAGCGGGACTTACAATGAGCAGTTCTTC
abundance: NA; len: 14; j_gene: TRBJ2-3; d_gene: NA; v_gene: TRBV5-1; CDR3aa: CASSHTGPTDTQYF; CDR3nt: TGCGCCAGCAGCCACACAGGGCCCACAGATACGCAGTATTTT
abundance: few; len: 13; j_gene: TRBJ1-1; d_gene: NA; v_gene: TRBV15; CDR3aa: CATSRARNTEAFF; CDR3nt: TGTGCCACCAGCAGAGCTCGGAACACTGAAGCTTTCTTT
abundance: NA; len: 12; j_gene: TRBJ2-7; d_gene: NA; v_gene: TRBV4-1; CDR3aa: CASSHLDEEQYF; CDR3nt: TGCGCCAGCAGCCACCTCGATGAGGAGCAGTACTTC
abundance: NA; len: 13; j_gene: TRBJ2-1; d_gene: TRBD2; v_gene: TRBV29-1; CDR3aa: CSVAGLALNEQFF; CDR3nt: TGCAGCGTGGCGGGACTAGCGTTGAATGAGCAGTTCTTC
abundance: NA; len: 16; j_gene: TRBJ2-7; d_gene: TRBD2; v_gene: TRBV18; CDR3aa: CASSSQTSASSYEQYF; CDR3nt: TGTGCCAGCTCATCACAGACTAGCGCGAGCTCCTACGAGCAGTACTTC
abundance: NA; len: 14; j_gene: TRBJ2-1; d_gene: TRBD2; v_gene: TRBV6-1; CDR3aa: CASSPGLVVNEQFF; CDR3nt: TGTGCCAGCAGTCCGGGACTAGTCGTCAATGAGCAGTTCTTC
abundance: NA; len: 14; j_gene: TRBJ1-1; d_gene: TRBD1; v_gene: TRBV2; CDR3aa: CASSPWTGGEGAFF; CDR3nt: TGTGCCAGCAGCCCTTGGACAGGGGGCGAAGGGGCTTTCTTT
abundance: NA; len: 15; j_gene: TRBJ1-2; d_gene: NA; v_gene: TRBV27; CDR3aa: CASSLKRDYNYGYTF; CDR3nt: TGTGCCAGCAGTTTAAAGAGGGATTATAACTATGGCTACACCTTC
abundance: NA; len: 15; j_gene: TRBJ2-4; d_gene: TRBD1; v_gene: TRBV5-1; CDR3aa: CASRTGDEAKNIQYF; CDR3nt: TGCGCCAGCAGAACAGGGGATGAGGCCAAAAACATTCAGTACTTC
abundance: NA; len: 15; j_gene: TRBJ2-1; d_gene: NA; v_gene: TRBV21-1; CDR3aa: CASSPPPASAHEQFF; CDR3nt: TGTGCCAGCAGCCCTCCCCCAGCTAGCGCCCATGAGCAGTTCTTC
abundance: NA; len: 11; j_gene: TRBJ2-5; d_gene: NA; v_gene: TRBV7-9; CDR3aa: CASSSRETQYF; CDR3nt: TGTGCCAGCAGCTCTCGAGAGACCCAGTACTTC
abundance: once; len: 17; j_gene: TRBJ1-2; d_gene: TRBD1; v_gene: TRBV7-8; CDR3aa: CASSFSGTGGGNYGYTF; CDR3nt: TGTGCCAGCAGCTTCTCCGGGACAGGGGGCGGAAACTATGGCTACACCTTC